This entry lists 26 T cell receptor beta chains sequenced from one sample in a study of shared clonotypes between healthy human individuals. The data were produced by immunoSEQ multiplex PCR, yet TCRdb's version contains in-frame clones alone and is incomplete. Of 2.3 million or so clones detected, just over 90% appear once; the ten largest clones hold approximately 0.4%. Sample: naive CD4+ T cells from PBMCs. Described subset: CD45RA+ positively selected. The receptor set was obtained from a young man in good health. Some clones in this sample may be carry-over from other donors' samples.

This sequence joins TRBV5-1 and TRBJ2-2; D remains unclear. The CDR3 runs 11 residues. V was trimmed by 2 bases and J by 8 bases, leaving 4 bases between them. CDR1 and CDR2 from the germline V gene are SGHRS and YFSETQ. The CDR3 sequence is CASSFLGELFF. The CDR3 DNA follows: TGCGCCAGCAGCTTTCTTGGGGAGCTGTTTTTT.

CDR3 sequence (DNA): TGTGCCAGCAGCCTCAACGGGGGGAACACCTATGGCTACACCTTC. Amino acids: CASSLNGGNTYGYTF. The J gene is TRBJ1-2, the V gene TRBV5-6, with a tentative D call TRBD1 (5 bases). The CDR3 has 15 amino acids. CDR1 SGHDT and CDR2 YYEEEE come from the germline V gene. The V and J ends lost 4 bases and 4 bases respectively, with 17 bases between them.

Concerning this clone: Other DNA variants within this sample encode the same CDR3. CDR3: CASSLATSGYNEQFF. In DNA, the CDR3 is TGTGCCAGCAGCTTAGCGACTAGCGGCTACAATGAGCAGTTCTTC. V usage is TRBV7-2 and J usage is TRBJ2-1; 9 bases fit TRBD2. CDR1 and CDR2 (germline): SGHTA, FQGNSA. The V and J ends lost 0 bases and 3 bases, in that order; junction bases with no gene match: 0. The CDR3 spans 15 residues.

In this sample, this clone turned up a few times. This rearrangement joins TRBV28 to TRBJ1-1; TRBD1 aligns across 7 bases. Germline V gene sequence: CDR1 MDHEN, CDR2 SYDVKM. The CDR3 contains 13 residues. J gave up 3 bases and V 4 bases, and 2 bases lay outside the gene matches. In DNA, the CDR3 is TGTGCCAGCAGTTCAGACAGGGACACTGAAGCTTTCTTT. Protein product: CASSSDRDTEAFF.

This clone has just one count. The rearrangement uses TRBV19 and TRBJ2-7; D remains ambiguous. CDR3 length: 11 amino acids. Germline values: CDR1 LNHDA, CDR2 SQIVND (reference sequence). Trimming removed 10 bases from V and 3 bases from J, with 10 bases in between. As DNA, the CDR3 is TGTGCCAACCACGGTATCTACGAGCAGTACTTC. Translated, it gives CANHGIYEQYF.

V is TRBV28 and J is TRBJ2-7, with 9 bases identical to TRBD2. The germline CDR1 and CDR2 sequences are MDHEN and SYDVKM. The CDR3 sequence is 13 residues long. The V and J ends lost 7 bases and 3 bases, in that order; junction bases with no gene match: 4. The CDR3 DNA follows: TGTGCCAGCAACCCTAGCGGGATCTACGAGCAGTACTTC. Its translation: CASNPSGIYEQYF.

The rearrangement links TRBV7-3 to TRBJ2-1; 8 bases line up with TRBD2. CDR1 and CDR2 (germline): SGHTA, FQGTGA. The J segment lost 6 bases and the V segment lost 5 bases, leaving 12 bases of the junction unmatched. This CDR3 contains 16 residues. This CDR3 is CASSPQLAGLINEQFF. DNA for the CDR3: TGTGCCAGCAGCCCTCAATTAGCGGGACTTATCAATGAGCAGTTCTTC.

This clone was recorded once. The chain employs TRBV7-9 and TRBJ2-2; 10 bases agree with TRBD2. This CDR3 has 15 residues. V lost 5 bases, J lost 3 bases, and 3 bases stayed unmatched. Germline V lookup: CDR1 SEHNR, CDR2 FQNEAQ (reference sequence). CDR3 bases: TGTGCCAGCAGCCCTAGCGGGAGTTACACCGGGGAGCTGTTTTTT. Its translation: CASSPSGSYTGELFF.

About this clone itself: Other DNA sequences in this sample translate to the same CDR3. This chain joins TRBV5-1 and TRBJ2-5; D remains ambiguous. V gave up 0 bases and J gave up 4 bases, with 4 bases separating them. The CDR3 length is 12 residues. The germline V gene has CDR1 SGHRS and CDR2 YFSETQ. CDR3 nucleotides: TGCGCCAGCAGCTTGGGGTTAGAGACCCAGTACTTC. Translating it yields CASSLGLETQYF.

The chain employs TRBV19 and TRBJ1-1; D is ambiguous. CDR1 is LNHDA and CDR2 is SQIVND in the germline V gene (reference sequence). The CDR3 has 14 residues. The V gene lost 1 base and the J gene lost 1 base, with 7 bases spanning the gap. The CDR3 bases are TGTGCCAGTAGTATAGCCCCAGCGAACACTGAAGCTTTCTTT. Protein sequence: CASSIAPANTEAFF.

The V call is TRBV28, the J call TRBJ2-5, with TRBD2 as a possible D gene (5 bases). CDR1 is MDHEN and CDR2 is SYDVKM in the germline V gene. V dropped 3 bases and J dropped 9 bases, with 14 bases sitting between them. This CDR3 comprises 13 residues. CDR3 protein: CASSLLAFGAQYF. The CDR3 DNA follows: TGTGCCAGCAGTTTGCTGGCATTCGGGGCCCAGTACTTC. Variable domain in full (rest from reference TRBV28 and TRBJ2-5): DVKVTQSSRYLVKRTGEKVFLECVQDMDHENMFWYRQDPGLGLRLIYFSYDVKMKEKGDIPEGYSVSREKKERFSLILESASTNQTSMYLCASSLLAFGAQYFGPGTRLLVL.

This chain uses TRBV4-3 with TRBJ2-1, with TRBD2 matching 8 bases. Losses at the gene ends were 4 bases for V and 7 bases for J; bases not matched to a gene: 12. CDR3 length equals 16 residues. Germline CDR1 reads LGHNA; CDR2 reads YSLEER. The CDR3 protein is CASSLLREGAQNEQFF. The DNA for the CDR3 is TGCGCCAGCAGCCTCCTACGGGAGGGCGCCCAAAATGAGCAGTTCTTC.

This chain connects TRBV30 to TRBJ2-7; D is undetermined. Germline V gives CDR1 GTSNPN, CDR2 SVGIG (reference sequence). The CDR3 spans 13 residues. The V and J ends lost 3 bases and 6 bases respectively, with 15 bases between them. CDR3 loop: CAWRVPPLGEQYF. The DNA of the CDR3 is TGTGCCTGGAGGGTTCCCCCTCTGGGCGAGCAGTACTTC.

With regard to this clone: Other DNA sequences of this sample code for an identical CDR3. The rearrangement uses TRBV12-5 and TRBJ2-3, with 10 positions matching TRBD1. CDR3 length: 15 amino acids. V lost 5 bases and J lost 1; bases outside the gene matches: 3. From germline, CDR1 is LGHNT and CDR2 FRNRAP. The CDR3 DNA reads TGTGCTAGTGGTCTCGGGACAGGGGGCACAGATACGCAGTATTTT. This translates into CASGLGTGGTDTQYF.

This chain connects TRBV7-8 to TRBJ1-4; 9 bases line up with TRBD1. Germline lookup yields CDR1 SGHVS and CDR2 FQNEAQ. The CDR3 is 16 amino acids. Trimming took 8 bases from V and 7 from J; bases not matched to a gene: 14. The chain's CDR3 is CASGTTGTGRAEKLFF. The CDR3 DNA is TGTGCCAGCGGGACTACTGGGACAGGGCGGGCTGAAAAACTGTTTTTT.

This chain joins TRBV28 and TRBJ1-2; tentative D call: TRBD1 (5 bases). Deletions cut 5 bases from V and 0 bases from J, with 10 bases between. Germline V gene data show CDR1 as MDHEN and CDR2 as SYDVKM. CDR3 length: 14 amino acids. The CDR3 is CASSPGSPNYGYTF. The CDR3, as DNA: TGTGCCAGCAGTCCAGGGTCCCCTAACTATGGCTACACCTTC.

This clone came up once. The genes are TRBV27 and TRBJ1-6, with a tentative D call TRBD1 (5 bases). CDR3 length: 19 amino acids. Trimming pared 3 bases from V and 0 bases from J, leaving 18 bases between. From germline, CDR1 is MNHEY and CDR2 SMNVEV (reference sequence). The CDR3 sequence: CASSLGPGRPSSYNSPLHF. Written as DNA, the CDR3 is TGTGCCAGCAGTTTGGGGCCCGGCAGGCCCAGCTCCTATAATTCACCCCTCCACTTT.

This rearrangement joins TRBV29-1 to TRBJ2-5; TRBD2 is a possible D gene (6 bases). The closer fit of TRBJ2-7 to the DNA end suggests the J call may be wrong. The V gene's germline CDR1 is SQVTM and CDR2 ANQGSEA. The CDR3 length is 16 residues. CDR3 protein: CSVALFSGRFSYEQYF. CDR3 in DNA: TGCAGCGTTGCGCTGTTTAGCGGCCGATTCTCCTACGAGCAGTACTTC.

The chain has TRBV14 and TRBJ2-3; possible D gene TRBD2, 7 bases. CDR3 length: 14 amino acids. CDR1 is SGHDN and CDR2 is FVKESK in the germline V gene. Trimming cost V 0 bases and J 9 bases, with 13 bases left between them. CDR3 sequence reads: CASSQDTSGTTQYF. The CDR3 DNA follows: TGTGCCAGCAGCCAAGATACCAGCGGGACAACGCAGTATTTT.

CDR3 sequence (DNA): TGTGCCACCAGCAGATCCCGACTCCCGTACCAAGAGACCCAGTACTTC. This codes for CATSRSRLPYQETQYF. V and J are TRBV15 and TRBJ2-5; D unresolved. This CDR3 has 16 amino acids. CDR1 and CDR2 (germline): LNHNV, YYDKDF (reference sequence). Trimming took off 2 bases at V and 0 bases at J, with 13 bases between the two ends.

The CDR3 loop reads CASSPPSDRGNEQFF. The CDR3 DNA reads as TGTGCCAGCTCACCACCCTCAGACAGGGGCAATGAGCAGTTCTTC. V gene TRBV18 combines with J gene TRBJ2-1, with TRBD1 matching over 8 bases. The CDR3 spans 15 residues. Germline values: CDR1 KGHSH, CDR2 LQKENI. After removal of 0 bases from V and 6 bases from J, the junction contained 4 bases not matched to a gene.

The chain combines TRBV5-5 with TRBJ2-1; D is unresolved. CDR1 is SGHKS and CDR2 is YYEKEE in the germline V gene (reference sequence). The CDR3 is 13 residues long. V was pared by 2 bases and J by 7 bases, with 10 bases between. The CDR3 DNA reads TGTGCCAGCAGCTTCCAAAGCCAAAATGAGCAGTTCTTC. Protein sequence: CASSFQSQNEQFF. Full variable domain (outside the CDR3, taken from reference TRBV5-5 and TRBJ2-1): DAGVTQSPTHLIKTRGQQVTLRCSPISGHKSVSWYQQVLGQGPQFIFQYYEKEERGRGNFPDRFSARQFPNYSSELNVNALLLGDSALYLCASSFQSQNEQFFGPGTRLTVL.

V usage is TRBV19 and J usage is TRBJ2-5; 7 nucleotides agree with TRBD1. CDR1 is LNHDA and CDR2 is SQIVND in the germline V gene (reference sequence). The V segment lost 4 bases and the J segment 3 bases; nucleotides outside the gene matches: 5. The length of the CDR3 is 14 residues. This chain's CDR3 is CASSTLTGKETQYF. Written as DNA, the CDR3 is TGTGCCAGTAGTACCTTGACAGGGAAAGAGACCCAGTACTTC.

This clone was detected only once. At one boundary the junction diverges from the germline segment, which might be a read error. The CDR3 sequence: CASTETGANVLTF. The CDR3 DNA follows: TGTGCGAGCACGGAAACTGGGGCCAACGTCCTGACTTTC. The V gene is TRBV6-1, the J gene TRBJ2-6; D call uncertain. The germline V gene has CDR1 MNHNS and CDR2 SASEGT. The CDR3 has 13 amino acids.

This chain links TRBV19 with TRBJ1-2, with D possibly matching TRBD1 (6 bases). The CDR3 is 18 amino acids. Trimming took 2 bases from V and 0 from J, leaving 19 bases between them. Germline V gene lookup returns CDR1 LNHDA and CDR2 SQIVND (reference sequence). CDR3 in amino acids: CASSIPSRRGAPNYGYTF. The CDR3, as DNA: TGTGCCAGTAGTATACCTTCACGTCGGGGGGCCCCTAACTATGGCTACACCTTC.

The chain joins TRBV19 to TRBJ1-1; tentative D call: TRBD1 (5 bases). The CDR3 is 16 residues long. Trimming pared 5 bases from V and 2 bases from J, leaving 18 bases between. In germline, CDR1 is LNHDA, CDR2 SQIVND (reference sequence). CDR3 in amino acids: CASSQLSGRGNTEAFF. The CDR3 DNA sequence: TGTGCCAGTAGTCAACTTTCCGGGAGGGGAAACACTGAAGCTTTCTTT.